Listed below are T cell receptor beta chains from one sample, sequenced in a study of blood T cell repertoires in COVID-19. Sequenced by immunoSEQ multiplex PCR; TCRdb stores in-frame clones only, minus some. The sample holds tens of thousands of clones, roughly four fifths seen once. The sequenced material came from peripheral blood. The receptors originated from a woman older than 75 with active or convalescent COVID-19. Both conserved end residues are part of each CDR3. The D gene is left open where the match is weak. Where a row states a size, it is once, few, many or the class of an expanded clone; other rows omit it.

TRBV19	.	.	TRBJ2-2	CASSISRGNTGELFF	TGTGCCAGTAGTATTTCGCGGGGTAATACCGGGGAGCTGTTTTTT
TRBV7-9	.	TRBD1	TRBJ2-5	CASDRAETQYF	TGTGCCAGCGACAGGGCTGAGACCCAGTACTTC
TRBV11-2	.	.	TRBJ1-2	CASSLEGDGYTF	TGTGCCAGCAGCTTGGAGGGAGATGGCTACACCTTC
TRBV20-1	.	TRBD2	TRBJ2-1	CSASSGPGNEQFF	TGCAGTGCTAGTAGCGGGCCGGGCAATGAGCAGTTCTTC
TRBV29-1	.	.	TRBJ1-1	CSVAPFSVPEAFF	TGCAGCGTTGCCCCCTTCAGTGTTCCTGAAGCTTTCTTT
TRBV6-2/TRBV6-3	.	TRBD1	TRBJ1-4	CASSYSETGARKLFF	TGTGCCAGCAGTTACAGCGAGACAGGGGCCCGAAAACTGTTTTTT
TRBV7-9	.	.	TRBJ2-5	CASSLEPLQETQYF	TGTGCCAGCAGCTTAGAGCCACTCCAAGAGACCCAGTACTTC
TRBV7-6	.	TRBD2	TRBJ2-1	CASSLVLAGGGEQFF	TGTGCCAGCAGCTTAGTACTAGCGGGGGGCGGTGAGCAGTTCTTC
TRBV5-1	.	TRBD1	TRBJ1-1	CASSLEGTGGVTEAFF	TGCGCCAGCAGCTTGGAAGGGACAGGTGGCGTGACTGAAGCTTTCTTT
TRBV7-2	.	.	TRBJ1-2	CASSPFMGHGYTF	TGTGCCAGCAGCCCCTTTATGGGGCATGGCTACACCTTC
TRBV19	few	.	TRBJ1-2	CASSMDPQDPNYGYTF	TGTGCCAGTAGTATGGATCCTCAGGATCCTAACTATGGCTACACCTTC
TRBV2	few	TRBD1	TRBJ1-5	CASRLDRGNQPQHF	TGTGCCAGCAGGCTGGACAGGGGAAATCAGCCCCAGCATTTT
TRBV27	.	TRBD2	TRBJ2-1	CASSSSSGGLDEQFF	TGTGCCAGCAGTTCGTCTAGCGGGGGGCTGGATGAGCAGTTCTTC
TRBV24-1	few	.	TRBJ2-2	CATSDGRQADTGELFF	TGTGCCACCAGTGATGGAAGACAGGCCGACACCGGGGAGCTGTTTTTT
TRBV7-2	.	TRBD1	TRBJ1-6	CASSRRQGNSPLHF	TGTGCCAGCAGCCGTCGACAGGGAAATTCACCCCTCCACTTT
TRBV30	.	.	TRBJ1-1	CAWSQGIQNTEAFF	TGTGCCTGGAGTCAGGGGATACAGAACACTGAAGCTTTCTTT
TRBV19	.	TRBD1	TRBJ1-2	CASSVLQGATVDYGYTF	TGTGCCAGTAGTGTATTACAGGGGGCGACGGTCGACTATGGCTACACCTTC
TRBV7-2	few	TRBD1	TRBJ1-2	CASSSRQGAGYGYTF	TGTGCCAGCAGCTCCAGACAGGGGGCGGGCTATGGCTACACCTTC
TRBV9	.	.	TRBJ1-6	CASSVGEGESNSPLHF	TGTGCCAGCAGCGTAGGGGAGGGAGAATCCAATTCACCCCTCCACTTT
TRBV6-1	few	TRBD1	TRBJ1-2	CASSEMPQGDYGYTF	TGTGCCAGCAGTGAAATGCCACAGGGGGACTATGGCTACACCTTC
TRBV5-1	.	TRBD1	TRBJ1-1	CASSWTSRGETEAFF	TGCGCCAGCAGCTGGACCTCCAGGGGGGAGACTGAAGCTTTCTTT
TRBV9	few	.	TRBJ2-1	CASSPGLNDEQFF	TGTGCCAGCAGCCCTGGACTAAACGATGAGCAGTTCTTC
TRBV11-2	.	TRBD2	TRBJ2-1	CASSLIRERGMGEQFF	TGTGCCAGCAGCCTTATTAGAGAGCGGGGGATGGGTGAGCAGTTCTTC
TRBV2	.	.	TRBJ1-2	CASSPTGQVNGYTF	TGTGCCAGCAGCCCAACAGGACAAGTTAATGGCTACACCTTC
TRBV12-3/TRBV12-4	.	.	TRBJ1-6	CASLSGNNSPLHF	TGTGCCAGCCTCTCGGGGAATAATTCACCCCTCCACTTT
TRBV9	.	TRBD2	TRBJ2-3	CASSPRRGGQGSTDTQYF	TGTGCCAGCAGCCCTAGGAGGGGAGGGCAGGGCAGCACAGATACGCAGTATTTT
TRBV5-1	.	.	TRBJ1-6	CASSPRASGALDNSPLHF	TGCGCCAGCAGCCCACGGGCCTCTGGGGCTTTAGATAATTCACCCCTCCACTTT
TRBV15	few	.	TRBJ1-1	CATSRALDRTQNTEAFF	TGTGCCACCAGCAGGGCCCTCGACAGGACGCAGAACACTGAAGCTTTCTTT
TRBV5-1	.	TRBD1	TRBJ1-1	CASSLYDRGTTEAFF	TGCGCCAGCAGCTTGTACGACAGGGGGACTACTGAAGCTTTCTTT
TRBV12-3/TRBV12-4	.	TRBD1	TRBJ1-2	CASSFGQVYGYTF	TGTGCCAGCAGTTTCGGACAGGTCTATGGCTACACCTTC
TRBV10-3	once	TRBD2	TRBJ2-3	CAISGQTSGVLTDTQYF	TGTGCCATCAGTGGACAGACTAGCGGGGTCCTCACAGATACGCAGTATTTT
TRBV7-2	.	.	TRBJ2-5	CASSLGHGWTQYF	TGTGCCAGCAGCTTAGGCCACGGTTGGACCCAGTACTTC
TRBV6-5	.	TRBD2	TRBJ2-1	CASSLTSSSYNEQFF	TGTGCCAGCAGCTTGACTAGCTCGTCCTACAATGAGCAGTTCTTC
TRBV18	.	.	TRBJ1-3	CASSPILLDSRNTIYF	TGTGCCAGCTCACCAATCCTGTTGGACAGCCGAAACACCATATATTTT
TRBV19	.	.	TRBJ2-7	CASSIASGYEQYF	TGTGCCAGTAGTATTGCGTCGGGGTACGAGCAGTACTTC
TRBV5-5	.	.	TRBJ1-1	CASSSIGGVMNTEAFF	TGTGCCAGCAGCTCCATCGGGGGGGTGATGAACACTGAAGCTTTCTTT
TRBV10-2	.	.	TRBJ1-2	CASSESWADKHGYTF	TGCGCCAGCAGTGAGTCGTGGGCTGATAAACATGGCTACACCTTC
TRBV4-3	many	TRBD1	TRBJ2-2	CASSSRTGVNTGELFF	TGCGCCAGCAGCTCTCGGACAGGGGTGAACACCGGGGAGCTGTTTTTT
TRBV30	few	.	TRBJ1-3	CAWIVGATIYF	TGTGCCTGGATCGTTGGGGCCACCATATATTTT
TRBV10-3	.	TRBD1	TRBJ2-5	CAISDTGVGETQYF	TGTGCCATCAGTGACACAGGGGTGGGGGAGACCCAGTACTTC
TRBV11-1	.	.	TRBJ2-3	CASSLRTYTDTQYF	TGTGCCAGCAGCTTGAGGACTTACACAGATACGCAGTATTTT
TRBV27	few	.	TRBJ1-6	CASSNRPYNSPLHF	TGTGCCAGCAGTAACAGGCCCTATAATTCACCCCTCCACTTT
TRBV19	.	.	TRBJ1-5	CASSIRGYYQPQHF	TGTGCCAGTAGTATTAGAGGGTATTATCAGCCCCAGCATTTT
TRBV30	.	.	TRBJ1-5	CAWSRGRRSNQPQHF	TGTGCCTGGAGTCGGGGGAGGAGGAGCAATCAGCCCCAGCATTTT
TRBV6-2/TRBV6-3	.	.	TRBJ1-2	CASSRENYGYTF	TGTGCCAGCAGTCGGGAGAACTATGGCTACACCTTC
TRBV5-4	once	.	TRBJ2-5	CASSLSETQYF	TGTGCCAGCAGCTTGAGCGAGACCCAGTACTTC
TRBV5-4	few	.	TRBJ2-7	CASSPVPAQWSEQYF	TGTGCCAGCAGCCCTGTGCCAGCGCAATGGAGCGAGCAGTACTTC
TRBV30	.	.	TRBJ1-1	CAFFPFMNTEAFF	TGTGCCTTTTTTCCCTTTATGAACACTGAAGCTTTCTTT
TRBV5-6	.	.	TRBJ2-3	CASSLGRQKYTDTQYF	TGTGCCAGCAGCTTGGGTAGACAAAAATACACAGATACGCAGTATTTT
TRBV28	.	TRBD1	TRBJ1-3	CASRTTGEEGSGNTIYF	TGTGCCAGCAGGACGACAGGGGAGGAGGGATCTGGAAACACCATATATTTT
TRBV10-3	.	TRBD1	TRBJ1-2	CAISESGGTVNQDGYTF	TGTGCCATCAGTGAGTCAGGCGGGACAGTAAACCAGGATGGCTACACCTTC
TRBV7-9	.	TRBD1	TRBJ1-1	CASSPYRTGVGTEAFF	TGTGCCAGCAGCCCATACCGGACAGGGGTCGGCACTGAAGCTTTCTTT
TRBV4-3	.	TRBD2	TRBJ2-1	CASSQLAGANNEQFF	TGCGCCAGCAGCCAGTTAGCGGGGGCAAACAATGAGCAGTTCTTC
TRBV28	.	.	TRBJ1-2	CASSLPIDGYTF	TGTGCCAGCAGTTTGCCCATAGATGGCTACACCTTC
TRBV24-1	.	TRBD1	TRBJ1-4	CATSEGTADNEKLFF	TGTGCCACCAGTGAAGGGACAGCAGATAATGAAAAACTGTTTTTT